This is a list of T cell receptor beta chains from one sample in a study of blood T cell repertoires in COVID-19. Profiling relied on immunoSEQ multiplex PCR, and the TCRdb table lists in-frame clones only, not all of them. This table has under 250,000 clones, around three quarters appearing once. The sequenced material came from peripheral blood. The receptors stem from a woman in her 70s with acute or convalescent COVID-19. Each CDR3 is given with its conserved first and last residue. Each record gives: D gene, V gene, clone size, J gene, CDR3 protein, CDR3 DNA. D genes are given only for firm matches. Rows may omit the clone size; those that give it use once, few, many or a size class.

TRBD2	TRBV3-1/TRBV3-2	.	TRBJ2-3	CASMGLAGTTSTDTQYF	TGTGCCAGCATGGGACTAGCGGGGACCACTAGCACAGATACGCAGTATTTT
.	TRBV20-1	.	TRBJ1-2	CSASGFQGYTF	TGCAGTGCTTCAGGGTTTCAGGGCTACACCTTC
.	TRBV5-1	.	TRBJ1-1	CASSLLERSTEAFF	TGCGCCAGCAGCTTGCTAGAACGGAGCACTGAAGCTTTCTTT
.	TRBV4-3	.	TRBJ1-5	CASSQRRGVDQPQHF	TGCGCCAGCAGCCAGAGACGGGGAGTTGATCAGCCCCAGCATTTT
.	TRBV10-3	.	TRBJ2-7	CAISTATNEQYF	TGTGCCATCAGTACAGCTACGAACGAGCAGTACTTC
.	TRBV25-1	few	TRBJ2-7	CASSEYGTIVYEQYF	TGTGCCAGCAGTGAATATGGCACCATTGTCTACGAGCAGTACTTC
TRBD1	TRBV7-9	.	TRBJ2-5	CASSLGSGTGVGETQYF	TGTGCCAGCAGCTTAGGAAGTGGGACAGGGGTCGGGGAGACCCAGTACTTC
.	TRBV7-6	.	TRBJ2-1	CASSLDRAYNEQFF	TGTGCCAGCAGCTTAGACAGGGCCTACAATGAGCAGTTCTTC
TRBD1	TRBV5-1	.	TRBJ2-3	CASSSDRVILF	TGCGCCAGCAGCTCGGACAGGGTCATTTTGTTT
.	TRBV11-3	.	TRBJ2-3	CASSLDSIGADTQYF	TGTGCCAGCAGCTTAGATTCAATAGGAGCAGATACGCAGTATTTT
.	TRBV5-4	few	TRBJ1-2	CASSLEGNYGYTF	TGTGCCAGCAGCTTGGAGGGGAACTATGGCTACACCTTC
TRBD1	TRBV30	.	TRBJ1-6	CAWSGGDSGFPLHF	TGTGCCTGGAGCGGGGGGGACAGTGGGTTCCCCCTCCACTTT
.	TRBV27	.	TRBJ1-6	CASSLRGIYNSPLHF	TGTGCCAGCAGTTTGAGAGGGATCTATAATTCACCCCTCCACTTT
TRBD2	TRBV5-1	.	TRBJ2-1	CASSPMSGGAAGEQFF	TGCGCCAGCAGCCCGATGAGCGGGGGGGCTGCTGGTGAGCAGTTCTTC
TRBD1	TRBV7-2	once	TRBJ2-5	CASSFDDRVARRTQYF	TGTGCCAGCAGCTTCGACGACAGGGTAGCCCGGAGGACCCAGTACTTC
.	TRBV6-2/TRBV6-3	.	TRBJ2-1	CASSYGGATYNEQFF	TGTGCCAGCAGTTACGGGGGGGCAACCTACAATGAGCAGTTCTTC
.	TRBV16	.	TRBJ1-5	CASSQSPRNQPQHF	TGTGCCAGCAGCCAATCGCCCCGGAATCAGCCCCAGCATTTT
TRBD1	TRBV4-1	once	TRBJ1-6	CASSWDRGYSPLHF	TGCGCCAGCAGTTGGGACAGGGGTTATTCACCCCTCCACTTT
.	TRBV6-6	.	TRBJ2-5	CASRLGGQQETQYF	TGTGCCAGCAGGCTCGGAGGGCAGCAAGAGACCCAGTACTTC
TRBD1	TRBV18	few	TRBJ1-2	CASSLGQGNYGYTF	TGTGCCAGCTCCCTTGGACAGGGCAACTATGGCTACACCTTC
.	TRBV4-2	.	TRBJ2-5	CASSQELRGTETQYF	TGTGCCAGCAGCCAAGAGCTAAGGGGGACGGAGACCCAGTACTTC
TRBD1	TRBV5-1	.	TRBJ2-7	CASSVGQGSEEQYF	TGCGCCAGCAGCGTGGGACAGGGTTCGGAAGAGCAGTACTTC